A single sample is the source of the 21 T cell receptor beta chains below, sequenced in a study of T cell changes during pregnancy in multiple sclerosis. Measured with immunoSEQ multiplex PCR; TCRdb has only the in-frame clones, and not every one. Of about 43,000 clones listed, 85% to 90% are singletons. Sample: peripheral blood, taken in the second trimester of pregnancy. These receptors were taken from a female donor in good health, enrolled as a control in a pregnancy study.

The chain joins TRBV10-2 to TRBJ1-1; D remains unclear. V dropped 4 bases and J dropped 5 bases, with 5 bases sitting between them. The germline gives CDR1 WSHSY, CDR2 SAAADI. The length of the CDR3 is 11 residues. The CDR3 nucleotides are TGCGCCAGCAGTGCACGGACTGAAGCTTTCTTT. Protein sequence: CASSARTEAFF.

The chain recombines TRBV11-3 with TRBJ2-3, with D perhaps TRBD2 (6 bases). Germline-derived CDR1 and CDR2 are SGHNT and YENEEA. The CDR3 is 13 residues long. The V and J ends lost 5 bases and 8 bases respectively, with 14 bases between them. This CDR3 reads CASSPGLERTQYF. As DNA, the CDR3 is TGTGCCAGCAGCCCGGGACTGGAACGTACGCAGTATTTT. The entire variable domain, with the rest obtained from reference TRBV11-3 and TRBJ2-3, is as follows: EAGVVQSPRYKIIEKKQPVAFWCNPISGHNTLYWYLQNLGQGPELLIRYENEEAVDDSQLPKDRFSAERLKGVDSTLKIQPAELGDSAVYLCASSPGLERTQYFGPGTRLTVL.

This clone was recorded once. V gene TRBV6-1 combines with J gene TRBJ2-1, with 13 nucleotides matching TRBD2. V was clipped by 8 bases and J by 6 bases; unmatched bases: 4. The germline gives CDR1 MNHNS, CDR2 SASEGT. There are 14 residues in the CDR3. CDR3 residues: CASGTSGDANEQFF. The CDR3 coding sequence is TGTGCCAGCGGGACTAGCGGGGACGCCAATGAGCAGTTCTTC.

The gene calls are TRBV7-9 and TRBJ2-1, with 11 bases matching TRBD2. The trim removed 5 bases at V and 7 bases at J, leaving 7 bases unmatched. Germline CDR1 reads SEHNR; CDR2 reads FQNEAQ (reference sequence). CDR3 length equals 15 residues. The CDR3 DNA follows: TGTGCCAGCAGCCGAACTAGCGGGGGAGGAAATGAGCAGTTCTTC. The encoded protein is CASSRTSGGGNEQFF.

V gene TRBV19 combines with J gene TRBJ2-1; a weak D match, TRBD1 (6 bases). Germline-derived CDR1 and CDR2 are LNHDA and SQIVND (reference sequence). CDR3 length: 13 amino acids. The V end lost 7 bases, the J end lost 2 bases, and 9 bases lay between the germline ends. CDR3 amino acids: CASIGQPYNEQFF. The DNA of the CDR3 is TGTGCCAGTATCGGACAGCCCTACAATGAGCAGTTCTTC.

The chain joins TRBV27 to TRBJ1-4; 7 nucleotides agree with TRBD1. The CDR3 spans 15 residues. J gave up 8 bases and V 4 bases, and 10 bases lay outside the gene matches. The V gene's germline CDR1 is MNHEY and CDR2 SMNVEV (reference sequence). The CDR3 region is CASSSLTGHVEKLFF. CDR3 in DNA: TGTGCCAGCAGTTCCCTGACAGGGCACGTCGAAAAACTGTTTTTT. Combining the CDR3 with reference TRBV27 and TRBJ1-4 gives the whole variable domain EAQVTQNPRYLITVTGKKLTVTCSQNMNHEYMSWYRQDPGLGLRQIYYSMNVEVTDKGDVPEGYKVSRKEKRNFPLILESPSPNQTSLYFCASSSLTGHVEKLFFGSGTQLSVL.

The V call is TRBV10-3, the J call TRBJ2-2, with 7 bases aligning to TRBD2. There are 15 residues in the CDR3. Germline CDR1 reads ENHRY; CDR2 reads SYGVKD. The J segment lost 2 bases and the V segment lost 4 bases, leaving 4 bases of the junction unmatched. The CDR3 here is CAISGGGGNTGELFF. The CDR3, as DNA: TGTGCCATCAGTGGGGGCGGGGGTAACACCGGGGAGCTGTTTTTT.

V is TRBV2 and J is TRBJ1-4; TRBD1 agrees at 7 bases. Per the germline V gene, CDR1 is SNHLY and CDR2 is FYNNEI. V was clipped by 8 bases and J by 0 bases; unmatched bases: 3. This CDR3 has 14 amino acids. The chain's CDR3 is CASLTGATNEKLFF. In DNA form, the CDR3 reads TGTGCCAGCTTAACAGGGGCAACTAATGAAAAACTGTTTTTT.

The V call is TRBV6-1, the J call TRBJ2-7; possibly TRBD2 for D (6 bases). From germline, CDR1 is MNHNS and CDR2 SASEGT. The CDR3 has 14 amino acids. The V end was cut by 7 bases, the J end by 0 bases, with 13 bases between. Written as DNA, the CDR3 is TGTGCCAGCACTCGGGGGTTTAGCTCCTACGAGCAGTACTTC. This translates into CASTRGFSSYEQYF.

The chain carries TRBV9 and TRBJ1-2; the D gene is possibly TRBD1 (5 bases). This CDR3 comprises 17 residues. V lost 3 bases to trimming and J lost 8 bases, with 26 bases between them. Per germline, CDR1 SGDLS and CDR2 YYNGEE. The chain's CDR3 is CASSAAVPEHRLQGYTF. The CDR3 nucleotides read TGTGCCAGCAGCGCGGCTGTCCCCGAACACAGGCTCCAAGGCTACACCTTC.

The chain joins TRBV9 to TRBJ2-1, with 8 bases fitting TRBD2. CDR1 is SGDLS and CDR2 is YYNGEE in the germline V gene. This CDR3 is 14 amino acids long. Trimming took 3 bases from V and 7 from J; bases not matched to a gene: 6. CDR3 in amino acids: CASSAGTSVNEQFF. CDR3 DNA: TGTGCCAGCAGCGCCGGGACTAGTGTTAATGAGCAGTTCTTC.

This clone was counted once. This chain joins TRBV4-2 and TRBJ2-1, with 9 positions matching TRBD2. The germline CDR1 and CDR2 sequences are LGHNA and YNFKEQ. V dropped 4 bases and J dropped 3; count of bases not matched to a gene: 4. The CDR3 contains 15 residues. The CDR3 protein is CASSPRLADYNEQFF. CDR3 DNA sequence: TGTGCCAGCAGCCCCCGACTAGCGGACTACAATGAGCAGTTCTTC.

This clone showed up just once. This chain joins TRBV28 and TRBJ1-2; TRBD1 matches at 9 bases. This CDR3 has 14 residues. Unmatched junction bases numbered 6, after V lost 6 bases and J lost 4 bases. Germline CDR1 is MDHEN and CDR2 is SYDVKM. The CDR3 here is CASSLQGAVYGYTF. The DNA of the CDR3 is TGTGCCAGCAGCCTACAGGGGGCCGTCTATGGCTACACCTTC.

This chain joins TRBV7-2 and TRBJ2-1, with 11 nucleotides matching TRBD2. Germline-derived CDR1 and CDR2 are SGHTA and FQGNSA. V was pared by 5 bases and J by 4 bases, with 4 bases of the junction left unmatched. The CDR3 runs to 15 residues. The CDR3 DNA reads TGTGCCAGCAGCCAGACTAGCGGGGCTTACAATGAGCAGTTCTTC. Its translation is CASSQTSGAYNEQFF.

V and J are TRBV30 and TRBJ1-6, with 7 bases lining up with TRBD1. Trimming removed 0 bases from V and 4 bases from J; junction bases left unmatched: 6. Germline V lookup: CDR1 GTSNPN, CDR2 SVGIG (reference sequence). There are 16 residues in the CDR3. For the CDR3, the DNA is TGTGCCTGGAGTGTAGGACAGGACTTTTATAATTCACCCCTCCACTTT. This gives the protein CAWSVGQDFYNSPLHF.

The genes are TRBV4-2 and TRBJ1-5; 9 nucleotides match TRBD1. CDR3 size: 19 residues. The germline V gene encodes CDR1 LGHNA and CDR2 YNFKEQ. The V segment lost 4 bases and the J segment 2 bases; nucleotides outside the gene matches: 15. The DNA for the CDR3 is TGTGCCAGCAGCCCCTCGGGGGGGACAGGGCCGCTGGGCAATCAGCCCCAGCATTTT. Its protein is CASSPSGGTGPLGNQPQHF.

V gene TRBV9 combines with J gene TRBJ2-7; 10 positions agree with TRBD1. The V gene's germline CDR1 is SGDLS and CDR2 YYNGEE. V lost 0 bases, J lost 3 bases, and 0 bases stayed unmatched. The CDR3 contains 14 residues. The chain's CDR3 is CASSVGDRGYEQYF. DNA for the CDR3: TGTGCCAGCAGCGTAGGGGACAGGGGCTACGAGCAGTACTTC.

The V and J genes are TRBV2 and TRBJ1-5, with unresolved D. The CDR3 is made up of 12 amino acids. Trimming removed 1 base at V and 13 bases at J, with 11 bases between. Germline values: CDR1 SNHLY, CDR2 FYNNEI. CDR3 sequence (DNA): TGTGCCAGCAGTGAAGAGAAAGTAGTTCAGCATTTT. Protein sequence: CASSEEKVVQHF.

This chain links TRBV11-3 with TRBJ1-2, with D perhaps TRBD1 (5 bases). This CDR3 comprises 13 residues. Germline-derived CDR1 and CDR2 are SGHNT and YENEEA. V dropped 4 bases and J dropped 2 bases, with 8 bases sitting between them. The CDR3 sequence is CASSYGGNYGYTF. The CDR3 bases are TGTGCCAGCAGCTACGGGGGAAACTATGGCTACACCTTC.

The chain links TRBV28 to TRBJ1-6; the match to TRBD1 covers 10 bases. The junction had 9 bases not matched to a gene; V was cut back by 5 bases and J by 14 bases. The CDR3 has 14 amino acids. CDR1 is MDHEN and CDR2 is SYDVKM in the germline V gene. The CDR3 loop is CASSPGTGAMSLHF. The CDR3 region has the DNA TGTGCCAGCAGTCCCGGGACAGGGGCTATGTCCCTCCACTTT. Complete variable domain (other parts from reference TRBV28 and TRBJ1-6): DVKVTQSSRYLVKRTGEKVFLECVQDMDHENMFWYRQDPGLGLRLIYFSYDVKMKEKGDIPEGYSVSREKKERFSLILESASTNQTSMYLCASSPGTGAMSLHFGNGTRLTVT.

The chain is built from TRBV2 and TRBJ2-7; D perhaps matches TRBD1 (6 bases). Germline loops: CDR1 SNHLY, CDR2 FYNNEI. The CDR3 length is 13 residues. Trimming removed 8 bases from V and 1 base from J, with 12 bases in between. CDR3 in DNA: TGTGCCAGCCACCGAGGGGGTTCCTACGAGCAGTACTTC. Protein: CASHRGGSYEQYF.